Presented here are 21 T cell receptor beta chains from one specimen sequenced in a study of CD8 T cells in ankylosing spondylitis. A single record per CDR3 protein comes from TCRdb applying MiXCR to the 5' RACE reads. The table lists 450,000 to 550,000 distinct CDR3 sequences, 5.3% of them singletons. These receptors are not linked to any known antigen. Study results and limitations: What appeared characteristic of ankylosing spondylitis blood was a TCR beta motif of eight highly homologous variants.

What was sequenced was blood, either unsorted or a sorted T cell fraction (not recorded which). The receptors come from a male donor with ankylosing spondylitis.

This clonotype has ten or more counts. The V call is TRBV5-1, the J call TRBJ2-2, with 10 bases lining up with TRBD1. Trimming cost V 3 bases and J 3 bases; bases outside gene matches: 2. Germline V CDR1 and CDR2: SGHRS, YFSETQ. This CDR3 contains 15 residues. The CDR3 sequence: CASSWGTGDTGELFF. For the CDR3, the DNA is TGCGCCAGCAGCTGGGGGACAGGGGACACCGGGGAGCTGTTTTTT.

This clonotype showed up many times. The V call is TRBV28, the J call TRBJ2-5, with 11 nucleotides matching TRBD2. The junction had 11 bases not matched to a gene; V was cut back by 5 bases and J by 0 bases. Germline CDR1 is MDHEN and CDR2 is SYDVKM. The CDR3 extends over 18 amino acids. CDR3 sequence: CASSPRTRLAGYQETQYF. DNA for the CDR3: TGTGCCAGCAGTCCCCGGACCCGACTAGCGGGGTACCAAGAGACCCAGTACTTC. The whole variable domain, filled in from reference TRBV28 and TRBJ2-5, reads DVKVTQSSRYLVKRTGEKVFLECVQDMDHENMFWYRQDPGLGLRLIYFSYDVKMKEKGDIPEGYSVSREKKERFSLILESASTNQTSMYLCASSPRTRLAGYQETQYFGPGTRLLVL.

This clonotype showed up many times. The gene calls are TRBV27 and TRBJ1-6; D is undetermined. This CDR3 comprises 14 residues. Germline CDR1 is MNHEY and CDR2 is SMNVEV (reference sequence). Between the trimmed V and J ends, which lost 7 bases and 7 bases, there was a span of 14 bases. The CDR3 coding sequence is TGTGCCAGCACCTTCGGCAGTCTCAATTCACCCCTCCACTTT. Protein: CASTFGSLNSPLHF.

This clonotype was recorded many times. J is TRBJ1-5 and V is TRBV27; 9 nucleotides agree with TRBD1. The CDR3 consists of 14 residues. Per the germline V gene, CDR1 is MNHEY and CDR2 is SMNVEV (reference sequence). Trimming at V came to 3 bases and at J to 7 bases, leaving 4 bases not matched to a gene. In nucleotides, the CDR3 is TGTGCCAGCAGTTTTACAGGGGGCAGCCAGCCCCAGCATTTT. Residues: CASSFTGGSQPQHF.

The chain recombines TRBV11-2 with TRBJ1-5, with D hard to call. Trimming cost V 3 bases and J 6 bases, with 9 bases left between them. Looked up from germline, CDR1 is SGHAT and CDR2 is FQNNGV. This CDR3 comprises 13 residues. The CDR3 sequence is CASSFGGTQPQHF. The CDR3 nucleotides read TGTGCCAGCAGCTTTGGCGGTACTCAGCCCCAGCATTTT.

This clonotype has just a few counts. This chain connects TRBV6-2 or TRBV6-3 to TRBJ1-1; D call uncertain. This CDR3 is 16 amino acids long. Germline V gene sequence: CDR1 MNHEY, CDR2 SVGEGT. Trimming stripped 4 bases from V and 0 bases from J, with 15 bases between. In nucleotides, the CDR3 is TGTGCCAGCAGTTCCTACAGACTCGACATGAACACTGAAGCTTTCTTT. Translating it yields CASSSYRLDMNTEAFF.

This clonotype was counted many times. This chain links TRBV2 with TRBJ2-2; D is possibly TRBD1 (6 bases). CDR1 and CDR2 (germline): SNHLY, FYNNEI. V was shortened by 10 bases and J by 0 bases, with 15 bases between the two germline ends. The CDR3 is 15 residues long. CDR3 in DNA: TGTGCCACCCTATCAGGGGTAACGAACACCGGGGAGCTGTTTTTT. Its translation is CATLSGVTNTGELFF.

This clonotype has just a few counts. This rearrangement joins TRBV5-1 to TRBJ1-5, with TRBD1 as a possible D gene (5 bases). Germline assignment: CDR1 SGHRS and CDR2 YFSETQ. Between the trimmed V and J ends, which lost 2 bases and 4 bases, there was a span of 16 bases. CDR3 length equals 16 residues. The CDR3 bases are TGCGCCAGCAGCTTAGGTGTTCCGGACATAAATCAGCCCCAGCATTTT. Translated: CASSLGVPDINQPQHF.

This clonotype showed up many times. The chain combines TRBV20-1 with TRBJ1-5; tentatively, D is TRBD1 (5 bases). Trimming took 1 base from V and 1 from J, leaving 11 bases between them. Germline assignment: CDR1 DFQATT and CDR2 SNEGSKA (reference sequence). The CDR3 loop spans 15 amino acids. The CDR3 DNA sequence: TGCAGTGCTAGAGGGTGGGGGGTGAGCAATCAGCCCCAGCATTTT. Translated, it gives CSARGWGVSNQPQHF.

This clonotype has at least ten counts. The V and J genes are TRBV12-3 or TRBV12-4 and TRBJ2-3; maybe TRBD1 (6 bases). The CDR3 sequence is 14 residues long. Trimming stripped 5 bases from V and 4 bases from J, with 13 bases between. This CDR3 reads CASSPNGQPDTQYF. CDR3 coding DNA: TGTGCCAGCAGTCCGAATGGACAGCCAGATACGCAGTATTTT.

This clonotype was detected a few times. The gene calls are TRBV20-1 and TRBJ2-7; 10 nucleotides match TRBD2. The junction had 9 bases not matched to a gene; V was cut back by 5 bases and J by 5 bases. The CDR3 spans 14 residues. Looked up from germline, CDR1 is DFQATT and CDR2 is SNEGSKA (reference sequence). The CDR3 is CSAFSLAGMNEQYF. CDR3 DNA sequence: TGCAGTGCTTTTTCACTAGCGGGAATGAACGAGCAGTACTTC.

The chain is built from TRBV15 and TRBJ2-7; 8 bases are a match to TRBD1. V dropped 4 bases and J dropped 2; count of bases not matched to a gene: 4. The CDR3 is made up of 14 amino acids. Per germline, CDR1 LNHNV and CDR2 YYDKDF (reference sequence). The CDR3 region has the DNA TGTGCCACCAGCACAACAGGGGGAACCTACGAGCAGTACTTC. Protein: CATSTTGGTYEQYF.

This clonotype has ten or more counts. This sequence joins TRBV7-8 and TRBJ2-1; TRBD2 agrees at 9 bases. The CDR3 runs to 16 residues. V shed 1 base, J shed 8 bases, and the junction held 9 bases outside the gene matches. Germline V CDR1 and CDR2: SGHVS, FQNEAQ. CDR3 sequence (DNA): TGTGCCAGCAGCTTAGTGTTTAGCGGGAGTACCCATGAGCAGTTCTTC. Translating gives CASSLVFSGSTHEQFF.

This clonotype was detected ten times or more. The rearrangement uses TRBV6-2 or TRBV6-3 and TRBJ2-3, with D possibly matching TRBD2 (5 bases). Trimming cost V 4 bases and J 14 bases, with 22 bases left between them. The CDR3 sequence is 14 residues long. Germline lookup yields CDR1 MNHEY and CDR2 SVGEGT. CDR3 loop: CASSSGILGRRLYF. The CDR3 nucleotides read TGTGCCAGCAGTTCCGGAATTTTAGGGAGACGACTGTATTTT.

This clonotype has at least ten counts. J is TRBJ2-7 and V is TRBV5-6, with 13 bases aligning to TRBD2. This CDR3 is built from 15 residues. From germline, CDR1 is SGHDT and CDR2 YYEEEE. J lost 6 bases, V lost 4 bases, and 7 bases had no gene match. The CDR3 region is CASSGRTSGRTEQYF. The CDR3, as DNA: TGTGCCAGCAGCGGCCGGACTAGCGGGAGAACCGAGCAGTACTTC.

This clonotype has a count of ten or more. This chain links TRBV12-3 or TRBV12-4 with TRBJ2-2, with D maybe TRBD1 (5 bases). The V end was cut by 6 bases, the J end by 0 bases, with 11 bases between. This CDR3 has 15 residues. The CDR3 region is CASSPIGANTGELFF. As DNA, the CDR3 is TGTGCCAGCAGCCCGATAGGGGCGAACACCGGGGAGCTGTTTTTT.

This clonotype was seen at least ten times. The chain combines TRBV12-3 or TRBV12-4 with TRBJ2-3, with D possibly called TRBD1 or TRBD2 (5 bases each). The CDR3 has 14 amino acids. Trimming removed 3 bases from V and 0 bases from J, with 7 bases in between. The CDR3 region is CASSFGDSTDTQYF. In DNA, the CDR3 is TGTGCCAGCAGTTTCGGGGACAGCACAGATACGCAGTATTTT.

This clonotype was observed many times. V gene TRBV7-6 combines with J gene TRBJ2-1; the match to TRBD1 covers 7 bases. The CDR3 length is 16 residues. Trimming took 5 bases from V and 2 from J; bases not matched to a gene: 9. The V gene's germline CDR1 is SGHVS and CDR2 FNYEAQ. DNA of the CDR3: TGTGCCAGCAGCGCCCGGACAGGTTGGGCCTACAATGAGCAGTTCTTC. It yields the protein CASSARTGWAYNEQFF.

This clonotype was counted ten times or more. The chain recombines TRBV4-3 with TRBJ2-7, with D possibly TRBD1 on 5 matching bases. The CDR3 loop spans 16 amino acids. Trimming left V 2 bases short and J 2 bases short, with 16 bases between. CDR1 and CDR2 (germline): LGHNA, YSLEER. The CDR3 region is CASSQLGPVGAYEQYF. The CDR3 nucleotides read TGCGCCAGCAGCCAATTGGGGCCGGTGGGTGCCTACGAGCAGTACTTC.

This clonotype has ten or more counts. The chain employs TRBV29-1 and TRBJ2-2; D is uncertain. This CDR3 spans 15 amino acids. With 4 bases removed from V and 4 bases from J, the gap between germline ends came to 16 bases. Germline-derived CDR1 and CDR2 are SQVTM and ANQGSEA. As DNA, the CDR3 is TGCAGCGTTGCATCCACAGTGGAATCCACCGGGGAGCTGTTTTTT. Translation: CSVASTVESTGELFF.

There are many counts of this clonotype. The chain links TRBV15 to TRBJ2-7, with D unclear. V lost 2 bases and J 7 bases, leaving 6 bases between the germline ends. CDR1 LNHNV and CDR2 YYDKDF come from the germline V gene (reference sequence). The length of the CDR3 is 11 residues. CDR3 protein: CATSRNREQYF. The CDR3 region has the DNA TGTGCCACCAGCAGAAATAGAGAGCAGTACTTC.